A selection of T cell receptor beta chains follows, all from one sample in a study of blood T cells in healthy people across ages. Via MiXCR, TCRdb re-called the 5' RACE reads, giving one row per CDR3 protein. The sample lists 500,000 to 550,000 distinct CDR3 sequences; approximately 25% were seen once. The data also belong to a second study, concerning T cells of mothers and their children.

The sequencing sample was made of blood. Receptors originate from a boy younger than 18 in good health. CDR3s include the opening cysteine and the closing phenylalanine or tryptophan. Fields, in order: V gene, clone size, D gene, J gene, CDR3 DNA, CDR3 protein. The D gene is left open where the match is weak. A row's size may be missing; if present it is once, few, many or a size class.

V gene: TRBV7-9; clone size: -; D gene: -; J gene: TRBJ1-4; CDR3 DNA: TGTGCCAGCGAACAGGGACCTAATGAGAAACTGTTTTTT; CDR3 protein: CASEQGPNEKLFF
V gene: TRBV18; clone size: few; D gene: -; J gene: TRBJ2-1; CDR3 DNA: TGTGCCAGCTCCCCTAAAGGACTAACGGGGCCTTACAATGAGCAGTTCTTC; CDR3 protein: CASSPKGLTGPYNEQFF
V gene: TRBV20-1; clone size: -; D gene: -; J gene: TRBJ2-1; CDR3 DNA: TGCAGTGCTAGGGGGCCGCTCAATGAGCAGTTCTTC; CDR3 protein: CSARGPLNEQFF
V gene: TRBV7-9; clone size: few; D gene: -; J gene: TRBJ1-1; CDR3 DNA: TGTGCCAGCAGCTCGTCTTCTGTAATATACGGAGAAGCTTTCTTT; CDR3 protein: CASSSSSVIYGEAFF
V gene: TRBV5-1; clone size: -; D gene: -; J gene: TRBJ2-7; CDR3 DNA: TGCGCCAGCAGCTTGGCCTTAGCGGATTACGAGCAGTACTTC; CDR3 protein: CASSLALADYEQYF
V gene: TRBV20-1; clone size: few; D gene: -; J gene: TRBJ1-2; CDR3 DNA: TGCAGTGCTGGGGAGGCAGGGAACTATGGCTACACCTTC; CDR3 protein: CSAGEAGNYGYTF
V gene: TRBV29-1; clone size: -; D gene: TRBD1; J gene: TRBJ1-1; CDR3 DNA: TGCAGCGTTGACCAGGGGGGTGGCACTGAAGCTTTCTTT; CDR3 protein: CSVDQGGGTEAFF
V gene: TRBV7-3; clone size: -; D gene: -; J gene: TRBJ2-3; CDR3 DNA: TGTGCCAGCAGCTTAAGTGGGGCCCCTAGCACAGATACGCAGTATTTT; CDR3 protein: CASSLSGAPSTDTQYF
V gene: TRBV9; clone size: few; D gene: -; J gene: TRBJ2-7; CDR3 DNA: TGTGCCAGCAGCGTAGGTATGCGGGGAGACTACGAGCAGTACTTC; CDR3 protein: CASSVGMRGDYEQYF
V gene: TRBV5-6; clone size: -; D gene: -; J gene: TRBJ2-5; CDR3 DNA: TGTGCCAGCAGCTTTTGGAGTACGGACCAAGAGACCCAGTACTTC; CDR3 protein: CASSFWSTDQETQYF
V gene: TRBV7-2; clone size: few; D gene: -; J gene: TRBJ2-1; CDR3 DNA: TGTGCCAGCAGCATCCCGACACCTAGCTCCTACAATGAGCAGTTCTTC; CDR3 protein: CASSIPTPSSYNEQFF
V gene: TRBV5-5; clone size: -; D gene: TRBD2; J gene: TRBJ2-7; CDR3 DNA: TGTGCCAGCAGCCTTACGGGGGGGACTAGCGGGACTTCCTACGAGCAGTACTTC; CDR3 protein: CASSLTGGTSGTSYEQYF
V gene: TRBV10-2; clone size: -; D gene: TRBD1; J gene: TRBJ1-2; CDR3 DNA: TGCGCCAGCAGTGAGCTCTCCGACAGGGGGGAGGGCTATGGCTACACCTTC; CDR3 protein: CASSELSDRGEGYGYTF
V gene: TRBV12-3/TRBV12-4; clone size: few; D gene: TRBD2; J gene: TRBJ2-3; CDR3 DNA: TGTGCCAGCAGTTTAATGGAACTAGCGCTAAGCACAGATACGCAGTATTTT; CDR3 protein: CASSLMELALSTDTQYF
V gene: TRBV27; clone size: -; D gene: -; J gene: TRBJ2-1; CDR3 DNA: TGTGCCAGCAGATTAGGTGGCAGCATCTCCTACAATGAGCAGTTCTTC; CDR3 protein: CASRLGGSISYNEQFF
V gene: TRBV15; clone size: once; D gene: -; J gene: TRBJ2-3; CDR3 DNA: TGTGCCACCAGCAGAGATCTGGCAGGTAGCACAGCTACGCAGTATTTT; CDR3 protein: CATSRDLAGSTATQYF
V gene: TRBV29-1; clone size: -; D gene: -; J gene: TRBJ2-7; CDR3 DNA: TGCAGCGTTGGGACCTATACCTACGAGCAGTACTTC; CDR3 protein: CSVGTYTYEQYF
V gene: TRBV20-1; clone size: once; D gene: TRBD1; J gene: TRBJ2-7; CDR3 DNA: TGCGGTGCTCCCCGGGACAGAGCCTACGAGCAGTACTTC; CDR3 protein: CGAPRDRAYEQYF
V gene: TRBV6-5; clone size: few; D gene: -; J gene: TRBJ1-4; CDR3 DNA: TGTGCCAGCAGTTACTCGTCCGGGGGTCACGAAAAACTGTTTTTT; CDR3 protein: CASSYSSGGHEKLFF
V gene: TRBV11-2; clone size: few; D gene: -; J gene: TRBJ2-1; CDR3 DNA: TGTGCCAGCATGTATGGGAATATGAATTACAATGAGCAGTTCTTC; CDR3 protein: CASMYGNMNYNEQFF
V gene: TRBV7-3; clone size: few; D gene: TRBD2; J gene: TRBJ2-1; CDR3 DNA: TGTGCCAGCAGCTTAACTGGGGGGCTGAAGCGGGGGAGCCAAGAGGAAAGCCCCTACAATGGGCAGTTCTTC; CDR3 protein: CASSLTGGLKRGSQEESPYNGQFF
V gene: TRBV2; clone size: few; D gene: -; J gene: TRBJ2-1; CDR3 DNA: TGTGCCAGCAGAACTTCGATCCAGTTCTTC; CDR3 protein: CASRTSIQFF
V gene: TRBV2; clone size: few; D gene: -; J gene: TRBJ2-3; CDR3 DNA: TGTGCCAGCAGGGGTCCGGCGGCGGATACGCAGTATTTT; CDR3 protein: CASRGPAADTQYF
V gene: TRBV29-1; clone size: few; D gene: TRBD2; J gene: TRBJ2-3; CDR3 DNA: TGCAGCGTTGTAGCGGGAAATACAGATACGCAGTATTTT; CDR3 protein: CSVVAGNTDTQYF